The 22 T cell receptor beta chains presented below share a single source sample, sequenced in a study of shared clonotypes between healthy human individuals. Libraries were prepared by immunoSEQ multiplex PCR; TCRdb keeps only in-frame clonotypes and omits some of them. The sample holds 2 million or so clones, about 95% seen once. As defined, naive CD8 cells were CD45RO-negative and positively selected for CCR7, with terminally differentiated effector memory CD45RA+ cells excluded. The sample comprised naive CD8+ T cells sorted from blood. Every receptor here comes from a man between 18 and 35 years old in good health.

This clone has more than one count but fewer than ten. This chain connects TRBV7-6 to TRBJ1-1; D not certain. Trimming stripped 1 base from V and 0 bases from J, with 9 bases between. Per the germline V gene, CDR1 is SGHVS and CDR2 is FNYEAQ. This CDR3 is built from 15 residues. The DNA for the CDR3 is TGTGCCAGCAGCTTAGGGTGGCAGATGAACACTGAAGCTTTCTTT. Protein: CASSLGWQMNTEAFF.

About this clone itself: Other nucleotide sequences from this sample produce the same CDR3. The chain has TRBV4-1 and TRBJ2-7, with D perhaps being TRBD1 or TRBD2 (5 bases each). Trimming pared 0 bases from V and 0 bases from J, leaving 12 bases between. The CDR3 sequence is 16 residues long. Looked up from germline, CDR1 is MGHRA and CDR2 is YSYEKL. CDR3: CASSQDPRGGSYEQYF. The CDR3 bases are TGCGCCAGCAGCCAAGACCCCCGTGGGGGCTCCTACGAGCAGTACTTC.

The J gene is TRBJ1-1, the V gene TRBV4-3; D ambiguous. The length of the CDR3 is 14 residues. Trimming took off 1 base at V and 3 bases at J, with 9 bases between the two ends. From germline, CDR1 is LGHNA and CDR2 YSLEER. The chain's CDR3 is CASSQGRADTEAFF. CDR3 bases: TGCGCCAGCAGCCAAGGGAGGGCCGACACTGAAGCTTTCTTT.

V gene TRBV7-9 combines with J gene TRBJ2-2, with TRBD1 matching 7 bases. V shed 7 bases and J 5 bases; nucleotides not matched to a gene: 13. The CDR3 is 16 residues long. CDR1 is SEHNR and CDR2 is FQNEAQ in the germline V gene (reference sequence). In DNA, the CDR3 is TGTGCCAGCATCCCCTCGAGGGGGCAGGAAACCGGGGAGCTGTTTTTT. It yields the protein CASIPSRGQETGELFF. The whole variable domain, filled in from reference TRBV7-9 and TRBJ2-2, reads DTGVSQNPRHKITKRGQNVTFRCDPISEHNRLYWYRQTLGQGPEFLTYFQNEAQLEKSRLLSDRFSAERPKGSFSTLEIQRTEQGDSAMYLCASIPSRGQETGELFFGEGSRLTVL.

V usage is TRBV29-1 and J usage is TRBJ2-7; possible D gene TRBD1, 5 bases. V lost 6 bases and J lost 0, with 18 bases in between. The CDR3 sequence is 15 residues long. Germline V gives CDR1 SQVTM, CDR2 ANQGSEA. The CDR3 region is CSVQGVPGNSYEQYF. In DNA, the CDR3 is TGCAGCGTCCAAGGGGTCCCAGGGAACTCCTACGAGCAGTACTTC.

A single count supports this clone. The rearrangement links TRBV4-3 to TRBJ2-7; the match to TRBD2 covers 9 bases. CDR3 size: 16 residues. CDR1 is LGHNA, CDR2 YSLEER, per germline. Losses at the gene ends were 3 bases for V and 6 bases for J; bases not matched to a gene: 12. The CDR3 reads CASSQSSGRSLGEQYF. The CDR3 nucleotides read TGCGCCAGCAGCCAGAGTAGCGGGAGATCGTTGGGCGAGCAGTACTTC.

The CDR3 bases are TGTGCCAGCAGCCCCGGGACACTGTACGAGCAGTACTTC. Amino acid sequence: CASSPGTLYEQYF. The V call is TRBV5-4, the J call TRBJ2-7; maybe TRBD1 (6 bases). CDR1 SGHNT and CDR2 YYREEE come from the germline V gene (reference sequence). The V end lost 4 bases, the J end lost 4 bases, and 12 bases lay between the germline ends. The CDR3 runs to 13 residues.

The rearrangement uses TRBV11-2 and TRBJ2-1, with TRBD2 matching 8 bases. This CDR3 contains 17 residues. Per germline, CDR1 SGHAT and CDR2 FQNNGV. V shed 2 bases, J shed 5 bases, and the junction held 11 bases outside the gene matches. The CDR3 nucleotides are TGTGCCAGCAGCTTAACGGCACGAATAGCGGGAAACAATGAGCAGTTCTTC. This gives the protein CASSLTARIAGNNEQFF.

This clone was counted a single time. This chain joins TRBV5-4 and TRBJ2-7; the match to TRBD2 covers 10 bases. Germline V lookup: CDR1 SGHNT, CDR2 YYREEE (reference sequence). V lost 7 bases to trimming and J lost 5 bases; unmatched junction nucleotides: 12. This CDR3 is built from 15 residues. The CDR3 DNA sequence: TGTGCCAGCCAGCGGGAGGGCCAAACCTTCCACGAGCAGTACTTC. It yields the protein CASQREGQTFHEQYF.

The V gene is TRBV18, the J gene TRBJ2-7; D not resolved. The CDR3 has 13 amino acids. V was trimmed by 3 bases and J by 3 bases, leaving 9 bases between them. CDR1 is KGHSH and CDR2 is LQKENI in the germline V gene. The CDR3 loop reads CASSPDDNYEQYF. CDR3 DNA sequence: TGTGCCAGCTCACCGGATGACAACTACGAGCAGTACTTC.

The gene calls are TRBV6-5 and TRBJ2-1; 7 bases agree with TRBD1. With 6 bases clipped from V and 0 bases from J, the junction kept 5 bases outside the gene matches. Germline values: CDR1 MNHEY, CDR2 SVGAGI. This CDR3 is 15 amino acids long. CDR3 coding DNA: TGTGCCAGCAGCACCAGGGACAGCTCCTACAATGAGCAGTTCTTC. Encoded protein: CASSTRDSSYNEQFF.

This chain joins TRBV5-1 and TRBJ2-1, with TRBD2 matching over 9 bases. J lost 8 bases, V lost 3 bases, and 18 bases had no gene match. The CDR3 spans 18 residues. The V gene's germline CDR1 is SGHRS and CDR2 YFSETQ. As DNA, the CDR3 is TGCGCCAGCAGCTGGCCCTTAGCCCCTAGCGGGGCAGTGGATGAGCAGTTCTTC. This codes for CASSWPLAPSGAVDEQFF.

This chain joins TRBV30 and TRBJ2-7; D is perhaps TRBD1 or TRBD2 (5 bases each). CDR1 and CDR2 (germline): GTSNPN, SVGIG (reference sequence). The CDR3 has 14 amino acids. Trimming shortened V by 3 bases and J by 6 bases, and 18 bases separated the two germline ends. The CDR3 protein is CAWSADLGTLEQYF. CDR3 nucleotide sequence: TGTGCCTGGAGCGCGGACTTAGGGACCCTCGAGCAGTACTTC.

The rearrangement joins TRBV13 to TRBJ2-1, with D unresolved. V lost 3 bases to trimming and J lost 10 bases, with 13 bases between them. Germline CDR1 PRHDT, CDR2 FYEKMQ (reference sequence). The CDR3 is 13 residues long. CDR3 sequence reads: CASSFGPPWEQFF. The DNA for the CDR3 is TGTGCCAGCAGCTTTGGACCGCCCTGGGAGCAGTTCTTC.

This sequence joins TRBV7-8 and TRBJ2-5; 7 nucleotides align to TRBD2. From germline, CDR1 is SGHVS and CDR2 FQNEAQ. The CDR3 consists of 16 residues. Losses at the gene ends were 2 bases for V and 1 base for J; bases not matched to a gene: 7. In DNA form, the CDR3 reads TGTGCCAGCAGCTTACCTAGCGGATTAATCCAAGAGACCCAGTACTTC. Its protein is CASSLPSGLIQETQYF.

The J gene is TRBJ1-1, the V gene TRBV4-2; D is unclear. Germline loops: CDR1 LGHNA, CDR2 YNFKEQ. This CDR3 spans 14 amino acids. V gave up 0 bases and J gave up 1 base, with 6 bases separating them. CDR3 in DNA: TGTGCCAGCAGCCAAGAGCGCTGGAACACTGAAGCTTTCTTT. Residues: CASSQERWNTEAFF.

A remark on this clone: The identical CDR3 is also encoded by other nucleotide sequences in the sample. The chain recombines TRBV27 with TRBJ2-2; 8 bases are a match to TRBD1. The CDR3 is 13 residues long. CDR1 and CDR2 from the germline V gene are MNHEY and SMNVEV (reference sequence). The trim removed 5 bases at V and 8 bases at J, leaving 4 bases unmatched. CDR3 residues: CASSLQGAGELFF. CDR3 bases: TGTGCCAGCAGTCTCCAGGGGGCGGGGGAGCTGTTTTTT.

The genes are TRBV27 and TRBJ2-2; no definite D call. V was trimmed by 5 bases and J by 0 bases, leaving 1 base between them. The germline V gene encodes CDR1 MNHEY and CDR2 SMNVEV (reference sequence). The CDR3 totals 12 residues. This CDR3 is CASSANTGELFF. The DNA for the CDR3 is TGTGCCAGCAGTGCGAACACCGGGGAGCTGTTTTTT.

The V call is TRBV12-2, the J call TRBJ1-2; the table's D call of TRBD1 was not tested on the DNA. TRBV12-2 counts as a pseudogene. This CDR3 spans 11 amino acids. The CDR3 loop is CASDRNYGYTF. CDR3 coding DNA: TGTGCAAGTGACAGGAACTATGGCTACACCTTC.

The J gene is TRBJ2-7, the V gene TRBV4-3; D is perhaps TRBD2 (5 bases). Trimming stripped 0 bases from V and 2 bases from J, with 11 bases between. Germline loops: CDR1 LGHNA, CDR2 YSLEER. The CDR3 covers 15 residues. The DNA for the CDR3 is TGCGCCAGCAGCCAAGATGCCGGGGAACCCTACGAGCAGTACTTC. Translated, it gives CASSQDAGEPYEQYF.

This clone appeared a few times. V usage is TRBV9 and J usage is TRBJ1-6; D call uncertain. Trimming cost V 3 bases and J 9 bases, with 13 bases left between them. Germline V CDR1 and CDR2: SGDLS, YYNGEE. This CDR3 is 14 amino acids long. CDR3 sequence (DNA): TGTGCCAGCAGCGAGTGGGAGGGCGGTTCACCCCTCCACTTT. Translated: CASSEWEGGSPLHF.

The CDR3 reads CASSGETSGRAYEQFF. The CDR3 DNA is TGTGCCAGCAGCGGAGAAACTAGCGGGAGGGCGTATGAGCAGTTCTTC. This chain joins TRBV7-9 and TRBJ2-1; TRBD2 matches at 13 bases. V trimming: 5 bases; J trimming: 8 bases; junction bases outside the gene matches: 9. The germline CDR1 and CDR2 sequences are SEHNR and FQNEAQ (reference sequence). The CDR3 is 16 amino acids. The whole variable domain, remainder taken from reference TRBV7-9 and TRBJ2-1, is DTGVSQNPRHKITKRGQNVTFRCDPISEHNRLYWYRQTLGQGPEFLTYFQNEAQLEKSRLLSDRFSAERPKGSFSTLEIQRTEQGDSAMYLCASSGETSGRAYEQFFGPGTRLTVL.